This entry lists 30 T cell receptor beta chains sequenced from one sample in a study of post-analysis software for immune sequencing data. Findings and caveats of the study: Elevated frequency relative to controls characterized roughly 5 TRBV segments in patients, TRBV5-6, TRBV5-1 and TRBV20-1 among them.

Their cognate antigens are unknown. Unique molecular identifiers had been added to the TCR beta cDNA libraries. Each CDR3 protein gets one entry after TCRdb re-called the PCR reads with MiXCR. The table shows 650,000 to 850,000 distinct CDR3 sequences, with roughly half occurring only once. Sequenced input: blood. The receptors stem from a girl aged 5-17 years with multiple sclerosis.

This chain links TRBV20-1 with TRBJ2-5; the match to TRBD2 covers 9 bases. This CDR3 is 16 amino acids long. V shed 1 base, J shed 4 bases, and the junction held 10 bases outside the gene matches. Germline values: CDR1 DFQATT, CDR2 SNEGSKA (reference sequence). DNA of the CDR3: TGCAGTGCTAGAGCATTAGCGGGGGCGCTGGGAGAGACCCAGTACTTC. This translates into CSARALAGALGETQYF.

This clonotype was seen once. The chain employs TRBV20-1 and TRBJ2-3; D is unresolved. The CDR3 runs to 15 residues. Trimming removed 6 bases from V and 1 base from J, with 17 bases in between. CDR1 is DFQATT and CDR2 is SNEGSKA in the germline V gene (reference sequence). The CDR3 here is CSATVFGSRTDTQYF. The CDR3 DNA sequence: TGCAGTGCCACCGTTTTCGGCTCCCGCACAGATACGCAGTATTTT.

This chain links TRBV4-2 with TRBJ2-1; possible D gene TRBD2, 6 bases. The V end lost 4 bases, the J end lost 4 bases, and 14 bases lay between the germline ends. CDR1 and CDR2 from the germline V gene are LGHNA and YNFKEQ. This CDR3 comprises 15 residues. CDR3 loop: CASSRARGMYNEQFF. Here the CDR3 DNA reads TGTGCCAGCAGCCGGGCCCGGGGGATGTACAATGAGCAGTTCTTC.

The chain couples TRBV5-1 to TRBJ2-7; tentative D call: TRBD2 (5 bases). The germline V gene has CDR1 SGHRS and CDR2 YFSETQ. The germline V and J ends were trimmed by 3 bases and 0 bases, with 16 bases remaining between them. The CDR3 has 16 residues. The CDR3, as DNA: TGCGCCAGCAGCTCAGCTAGCCGGATCACCTCCTACGAGCAGTACTTC. Protein: CASSSASRITSYEQYF. Complete variable domain (other parts from reference TRBV5-1 and TRBJ2-7): KAGVTQTPRYLIKTRGQQVTLSCSPISGHRSVSWYQQTPGQGLQFLFEYFSETQRNKGNFPGRFSGRQFSNSRSEMNVSTLELGDSALYLCASSSASRITSYEQYFGPGTRLTVT.

This clonotype was seen a handful of times. This chain connects TRBV10-3 to TRBJ2-7; weak D call: TRBD1 (5 bases). The CDR3 length is 14 residues. Per germline, CDR1 ENHRY and CDR2 SYGVKD. V gave up 5 bases and J gave up 9 bases, with 20 bases separating them. The CDR3 DNA sequence: TGTGCCATCAGTAAAGACAGAGCCTCTATTCCGCAGTACTTC. This encodes CAISKDRASIPQYF.

The J gene is TRBJ2-3, the V gene TRBV10-3; D may correspond to TRBD1 or TRBD2 (7 bases each). This CDR3 contains 16 residues. V gave up 8 bases and J gave up 2 bases, with 20 bases separating them. Per germline, CDR1 ENHRY and CDR2 SYGVKD. The CDR3 is CAIRQGGTLVTDTQYF. CDR3 nucleotide sequence: TGTGCCATCCGGCAGGGGGGGACCCTCGTCACAGATACGCAGTATTTT.

The chain has TRBV11-2 and TRBJ1-5, with TRBD1 matching over 8 bases. Losses at the gene ends were 2 bases for V and 6 bases for J; bases not matched to a gene: 3. CDR3 length: 14 amino acids. In germline, CDR1 is SGHAT, CDR2 FQNNGV. The CDR3 loop reads CASSLSGGSQPQHF. CDR3 nucleotides: TGTGCCAGCAGCTTATCAGGGGGCTCTCAGCCCCAGCATTTT.

The V and J genes are TRBV18 and TRBJ2-5; 7 bases align to TRBD1. The CDR3 has 15 residues. In germline, CDR1 is KGHSH, CDR2 LQKENI. V lost 0 bases to trimming and J lost 11 bases; unmatched junction nucleotides: 12. CDR3 coding DNA: TGTGCCAGCTCACCACCGGGACAGAGTACGTTGGAGCAGTACTTC. It translates to CASSPPGQSTLEQYF.

The chain has TRBV29-1 and TRBJ2-2, with 7 bases matching TRBD1. CDR3 length: 14 amino acids. After removal of 6 bases from V and 4 bases from J, the junction contained 8 bases not matched to a gene. Germline lookup yields CDR1 SQVTM and CDR2 ANQGSEA. The CDR3 region has the DNA TGCAGCGTGGAGAGGACAGGACCCACCGGGGAGCTGTTTTTT. Encoded protein: CSVERTGPTGELFF.

This clonotype was counted a single time. The V and J genes are TRBV29-1 and TRBJ1-1, with D unclear. This CDR3 has 12 amino acids. Germline V gene lookup returns CDR1 SQVTM and CDR2 ANQGSEA. V lost 7 bases to trimming and J lost 6 bases, with 15 bases between them. The CDR3 nucleotides read TGCAGCGGAATGAGTATTTCGTCTGAAGCTTTCTTT. Protein product: CSGMSISSEAFF.

The chain combines TRBV10-3 with TRBJ2-1, with 7 bases identical to TRBD2. Germline V gene data show CDR1 as ENHRY and CDR2 as SYGVKD. The CDR3 runs to 16 residues. Trimming at V came to 4 bases and at J to 1 base, leaving 7 bases not matched to a gene. As DNA, the CDR3 is TGTGCCATCAGTGGCACTAGCGACTCTTCCTACAATGAGCAGTTCTTC. Encoded protein: CAISGTSDSSYNEQFF.

The rearrangement links TRBV5-1 to TRBJ2-1, with a weak D call TRBD2 (5 bases). Germline V gene lookup returns CDR1 SGHRS and CDR2 YFSETQ. Trimming stripped 2 bases from V and 1 base from J, with 19 bases between. CDR3 length equals 18 residues. In nucleotides, the CDR3 is TGCGCCAGCAGCTTCAATAGCGCGACATCCCCTTCCTACAATGAGCAGTTCTTC. This gives the protein CASSFNSATSPSYNEQFF.

This chain links TRBV6-5 with TRBJ1-5, with D uncertain. Trimming shortened V by 5 bases and J by 4 bases, and 6 bases separated the two germline ends. Looked up from germline, CDR1 is MNHEY and CDR2 is SVGAGI. The CDR3 is 12 amino acids. Here the CDR3 DNA reads TGTGCCAGCAGTAAGGAGAATCAGCCCCAGCATTTT. It specifies CASSKENQPQHF.

This clonotype appeared a few times. The V call is TRBV18, the J call TRBJ2-7; D may correspond to TRBD1 or TRBD2 (6 bases each). The CDR3 is made up of 14 amino acids. Germline V lookup: CDR1 KGHSH, CDR2 LQKENI. Trimming pared 3 bases from V and 5 bases from J, leaving 14 bases between. CDR3 sequence (DNA): TGTGCCAGCTCACCGGGGGGCACGGGGAACGAGCAGTACTTC. Protein product: CASSPGGTGNEQYF.

The chain combines TRBV6-6 with TRBJ2-4, with TRBD2 matching over 8 bases. This CDR3 is built from 16 residues. CDR1 is MNHNY and CDR2 is SVGAGI in the germline V gene (reference sequence). J was trimmed by 7 bases and V by 5 bases; bases with no gene match: 13. The CDR3 DNA sequence: TGTGCCAGCAGTCTCTCTTCGGGGGGGCCGGGGAACATTCAGTACTTC. Amino acid sequence: CASSLSSGGPGNIQYF.

This chain uses TRBV2 with TRBJ2-5; 9 bases are shared with TRBD1. The CDR3 totals 16 residues. The germline V gene encodes CDR1 SNHLY and CDR2 FYNNEI. V gave up 6 bases and J gave up 0 bases; unmatched junction bases: 8. For the CDR3, the DNA is TGTGCCAGCAGGGACAGGGGTCTACAGTACCAAGAGACCCAGTACTTC. Amino acid sequence: CASRDRGLQYQETQYF.

The rearrangement links TRBV5-1 to TRBJ2-7, with 9 bases identical to TRBD2. V gave up 4 bases and J gave up 5 bases; unmatched junction bases: 7. CDR1 is SGHRS and CDR2 is YFSETQ in the germline V gene. CDR3 size: 14 residues. The chain's CDR3 is CASSTSGRSHEQYF. The CDR3, as DNA: TGCGCCAGCAGCACCAGCGGGAGGTCCCACGAGCAGTACTTC. Based on the CDR3 plus reference TRBV5-1 and TRBJ2-7, the full variable domain is KAGVTQTPRYLIKTRGQQVTLSCSPISGHRSVSWYQQTPGQGLQFLFEYFSETQRNKGNFPGRFSGRQFSNSRSEMNVSTLELGDSALYLCASSTSGRSHEQYFGPGTRLTVT.

The chain is built from TRBV12-3 or TRBV12-4 and TRBJ1-5, with 9 bases lining up with TRBD1. Trimming took 4 bases from V and 4 from J; bases not matched to a gene: 8. This CDR3 contains 16 residues. The CDR3 DNA is TGTGCCAGCAGTTCCCGCGCCGGGACAGGGAATCAGCCCCAGCATTTT. It yields the protein CASSSRAGTGNQPQHF.

This clonotype was seen more than once but under ten times. The chain couples TRBV24-1 to TRBJ2-1, with 7 bases that match TRBD1. Per germline, CDR1 KGHDR and CDR2 SFDVKD. This CDR3 has 13 amino acids. J was trimmed by 12 bases and V by 3 bases; bases with no gene match: 7. CDR3 nucleotide sequence: TGTGCCACCAGTGATCCAAGACAGGGATCGCAGTTCTTC. Protein product: CATSDPRQGSQFF.

The chain has TRBV9 and TRBJ2-1; 9 positions agree with TRBD2. There are 14 residues in the CDR3. The V gene's germline CDR1 is SGDLS and CDR2 YYNGEE. Trimming at V came to 0 bases and at J to 8 bases, leaving 3 bases not matched to a gene. The CDR3 region has the DNA TGTGCCAGCAGCGTAGGCGGGAGGGCCGATGAGCAGTTCTTC. This encodes CASSVGGRADEQFF.

This clonotype was seen more than once but under ten times. The rearrangement joins TRBV7-9 to TRBJ2-7; D remains ambiguous. The CDR3 spans 14 residues. The V gene lost 4 bases and the J gene lost 3 bases, with 13 bases spanning the gap. CDR1 and CDR2 from the germline V gene are SEHNR and FQNEAQ (reference sequence). CDR3 protein: CASSSPGSLYEQYF. As DNA, the CDR3 is TGTGCCAGCAGCTCCCCAGGATCCCTCTACGAGCAGTACTTC. Supplemented by reference TRBV7-9 and TRBJ2-7, the full variable domain reads DTGVSQNPRHKITKRGQNVTFRCDPISEHNRLYWYRQTLGQGPEFLTYFQNEAQLEKSRLLSDRFSAERPKGSFSTLEIQRTEQGDSAMYLCASSSPGSLYEQYFGPGTRLTVT.

CDR3 coding DNA: TGCAGTGCTAGAAGGACAGGGGCCTCCTACGAGCAGTACTTC. Translation: CSARRTGASYEQYF. The chain carries TRBV20-1 and TRBJ2-7, with 9 positions matching TRBD1. The CDR3 has 14 residues. Germline V lookup: CDR1 DFQATT, CDR2 SNEGSKA (reference sequence). J lost 0 bases, V lost 2 bases, and 2 bases had no gene match.

The chain couples TRBV5-1 to TRBJ2-3; D is unresolved. Germline V gene data show CDR1 as SGHRS and CDR2 as YFSETQ. The V end lost 4 bases, the J end lost 4 bases, and 16 bases lay between the germline ends. This CDR3 region has 15 residues. In DNA, the CDR3 is TGCGCCAGCAGCCTAGGGTCTAAGGGCTCAGATACGCAGTATTTT. Protein sequence: CASSLGSKGSDTQYF.

The sample holds a few counts of this clonotype. V is TRBV29-1 and J is TRBJ2-7; D is undetermined. The CDR3 contains 16 residues. V dropped 1 base and J dropped 0 bases, with 16 bases sitting between them. In germline, CDR1 is SQVTM, CDR2 ANQGSEA. The CDR3 here is CSVEVPSGVGSYEQYF. CDR3 coding DNA: TGCAGCGTTGAAGTCCCGAGTGGAGTTGGCTCCTACGAGCAGTACTTC.

The rearrangement joins TRBV5-5 to TRBJ2-3; 7 nucleotides align to TRBD1. The germline CDR1 and CDR2 sequences are SGHKS and YYEKEE (reference sequence). CDR3 length equals 15 residues. Trimming removed 5 bases from V and 2 bases from J; junction bases left unmatched: 8. The CDR3 loop reads CASRYYRGPTDTQYF. DNA of the CDR3: TGTGCCAGCAGGTACTACAGGGGACCCACAGATACGCAGTATTTT.

The rearrangement uses TRBV6-6 and TRBJ2-2; TRBD1 is a possible D gene (5 bases). Germline CDR1 reads MNHNY; CDR2 reads SVGAGI (reference sequence). This CDR3 has 16 residues. Trimming pared 0 bases from V and 4 bases from J, leaving 12 bases between. CDR3 residues: CASSYSSPRGTGELFF. Here the CDR3 DNA reads TGTGCCAGCAGTTACTCGAGTCCAAGGGGCACCGGGGAGCTGTTTTTT.

This chain links TRBV6-5 with TRBJ2-3, with D possibly matching TRBD2 (6 bases). Germline assignment: CDR1 MNHEY and CDR2 SVGAGI. V was cut by 7 bases and J by 4 bases, with 15 bases left in between. This CDR3 region has 14 residues. CDR3 region: CASTTGTPADTQYF. The DNA of the CDR3 is TGTGCCAGCACTACCGGGACTCCGGCAGATACGCAGTATTTT.

CDR3 nucleotides: TGCAGTGCTAGGATACTATACAATGAGCAGTTCTTC. Protein: CSARILYNEQFF. The chain has TRBV20-1 and TRBJ2-1; D is uncertain. The CDR3 is made up of 12 amino acids. V dropped 3 bases and J dropped 4 bases, with 7 bases sitting between them. Germline CDR1 is DFQATT and CDR2 is SNEGSKA (reference sequence).

This chain connects TRBV5-1 to TRBJ1-3; 7 bases agree with TRBD1. The CDR3 is 14 amino acids. Trimming at V came to 5 bases and at J to 2 bases, leaving 4 bases not matched to a gene. Germline values: CDR1 SGHRS, CDR2 YFSETQ. CDR3 nucleotide sequence: TGCGCCAGCAGACCTAGGGGGCCTGGAAACACCATATATTTT. This sequence encodes CASRPRGPGNTIYF.

There are a few counts of this clonotype. The chain carries TRBV30 and TRBJ2-7; TRBD1 matches 7 bases. Losses at the gene ends were 7 bases for V and 6 bases for J; bases not matched to a gene: 15. CDR3 length equals 14 residues. Germline assignment: CDR1 GTSNPN and CDR2 SVGIG (reference sequence). This chain's CDR3 is CAFHPKGALSEQYF. DNA for the CDR3: TGTGCCTTCCACCCAAAGGGGGCGCTTTCCGAGCAGTACTTC. Full variable domain (remainder filled in from reference TRBV30 and TRBJ2-7): SQTIHQWPATLVQPVGSPLSLECTVEGTSNPNLYWYRQAAGRGLQLLFYSVGIGQISSEVPQNLSASRPQDRQFILSSKKLLLSDSGFYLCAFHPKGALSEQYFGPGTRLTVT.